Below are 26 T cell receptor beta chains sequenced from a single sample in a study of T cell responses to AZD1222 COVID-19 vaccine. This table comes from immunoSEQ multiplex PCR, and its TCRdb copy is limited to in-frame clones, with some not included. The sample yields over 100,000 clones, approximately 90% seen once. The sample consisted of peripheral blood, taken on day 0 of AZD1222 vaccination. These TCRs come from an adult in good health.

This clone was observed a few times. The V and J genes are TRBV27 and TRBJ1-6, with TRBD1 matching over 10 bases. CDR1 is MNHEY, CDR2 SMNVEV, per germline (reference sequence). The CDR3 loop spans 15 amino acids. With 6 bases clipped from V and 7 bases from J, the junction kept 6 bases outside the gene matches. This CDR3 is CASSPDRGGNSPLHF. As DNA, the CDR3 is TGTGCCAGCAGCCCGGACAGGGGGGGAAATTCACCCCTCCACTTT.

CDR3 sequence (DNA): TGTGCCAGCAGCCCCCCCGACACCGGGGAGCTGTTTTTT. As protein: CASSPPDTGELFF. The V gene is TRBV7-9, the J gene TRBJ2-2; D gene uncertain. The CDR3 spans 13 residues. Germline CDR1 is SEHNR and CDR2 is FQNEAQ (reference sequence). Trimming removed 5 bases at V and 3 bases at J, with 7 bases between.

The rearrangement uses TRBV28 and TRBJ1-1; possible D gene TRBD1, 5 bases. The ends were cut back, 6 bases at V and 1 base at J, with 12 bases in the middle. The CDR3 is 14 amino acids. Germline values: CDR1 MDHEN, CDR2 SYDVKM. The CDR3 region has the DNA TGTGCCAGCAGGGTTGGGGGAGGGAACACTGAAGCTTTCTTT. Translating gives CASRVGGGNTEAFF.

The chain uses TRBV14 and TRBJ2-5; D might be TRBD1 (6 bases). Trimming left V 0 bases short and J 4 bases short, with 12 bases between. Germline CDR1 reads SGHDN; CDR2 reads FVKESK. This CDR3 has 15 amino acids. CDR3 amino acids: CASSQDLGTRETQYF. The CDR3 coding sequence is TGTGCCAGCAGCCAAGATTTGGGGACACGAGAGACCCAGTACTTC.

The V and J genes are TRBV5-1 and TRBJ1-5, with 7 bases fitting TRBD1. CDR1 and CDR2 (germline): SGHRS, YFSETQ. V was clipped by 1 base and J by 5 bases; unmatched bases: 3. The CDR3 contains 14 residues. This chain's CDR3 is CASSLTGVDQPQHF. CDR3 bases: TGCGCCAGCAGCTTGACAGGGGTGGATCAGCCCCAGCATTTT.

Only a few counts were recorded for this clone. The V and J genes are TRBV4-2 and TRBJ1-2; 11 bases line up with TRBD1. The germline CDR1 and CDR2 sequences are LGHNA and YNFKEQ. J lost 4 bases, V lost 2 bases, and 6 bases had no gene match. The length of the CDR3 is 16 residues. The CDR3 protein is CASSQFGTGGSYGYTF. The CDR3 DNA reads as TGTGCCAGCAGCCAATTCGGGACAGGGGGGAGCTATGGCTACACCTTC.

The chain couples TRBV28 to TRBJ2-6, with 8 bases lining up with TRBD1. The CDR3 sequence is 19 residues long. V shed 6 bases, J shed 0 bases, and the junction held 13 bases outside the gene matches. Germline CDR1 is MDHEN and CDR2 is SYDVKM. This CDR3 is CASRPPDRVGFSGANVLTF. In nucleotides, the CDR3 is TGTGCCAGCAGACCCCCGGACAGGGTGGGCTTCTCTGGGGCCAACGTCCTGACTTTC.

The V call is TRBV30, the J call TRBJ1-5; 7 bases are a match to TRBD1. The germline V gene encodes CDR1 GTSNPN and CDR2 SVGIG (reference sequence). The V gene end was trimmed by 1 base and the J gene end by 6 bases; junction bases not matched to a gene: 6. The CDR3 loop spans 14 amino acids. The CDR3 region is CAWSAGQYGQPQHF. The CDR3 bases are TGTGCCTGGAGTGCGGGACAGTATGGTCAGCCCCAGCATTTT. The variable domain in full, completed from reference TRBV30 and TRBJ1-5, reads SQTIHQWPATLVQPVGSPLSLECTVEGTSNPNLYWYRQAAGRGLQLLFYSVGIGQISSEVPQNLSASRPQDRQFILSSKKLLLSDSGFYLCAWSAGQYGQPQHFGDGTRLSIL.

This clone was counted a single time. V and J are TRBV15 and TRBJ2-5; D remains unclear. This CDR3 is 16 amino acids long. Trimming took off 0 bases at V and 1 base at J, with 12 bases between the two ends. Germline V gene data show CDR1 as LNHNV and CDR2 as YYDKDF (reference sequence). CDR3: CATSREAASFQETQYF. The DNA for the CDR3 is TGTGCCACCAGCAGAGAGGCAGCCTCCTTCCAAGAGACCCAGTACTTC.

This chain links TRBV3-1 (or the pseudogene TRBV3-2) with TRBJ2-7, with D possibly TRBD1 on 6 matching bases. This CDR3 has 14 residues. Germline V gene sequence: CDR1 LGHDT, CDR2 YNNKEL (reference sequence). Trimming stripped 3 bases from V and 2 bases from J, with 11 bases between. CDR3 coding DNA: TGTGCCAGCAGCCAGAGACAGGCACCCTACGAGCAGTACTTC. This codes for CASSQRQAPYEQYF.

The CDR3 loop is CATSDDRGIRNEQFF. CDR3 DNA: TGTGCCACCAGTGATGACAGGGGTATTCGTAATGAGCAGTTCTTC. The chain is built from TRBV24-1 and TRBJ2-1; 8 bases agree with TRBD1. This CDR3 is 15 amino acids long. CDR1 KGHDR and CDR2 SFDVKD come from the germline V gene. V dropped 3 bases and J dropped 7; count of bases not matched to a gene: 7.

The V and J genes are TRBV25-1 and TRBJ1-6; D may be TRBD1 (5 bases). The CDR3 consists of 15 residues. V lost 0 bases to trimming and J lost 10 bases, with 13 bases between them. Germline V gene sequence: CDR1 MGHDK, CDR2 SYGVNS. DNA of the CDR3: TGTGCCAGCAGTGAATATTGGGGGGAGAGATCACCCCTCCACTTT. Protein sequence: CASSEYWGERSPLHF.

This chain links TRBV11-2 with TRBJ2-6, with D possibly being TRBD1 (6 bases). Germline V CDR1 and CDR2: SGHAT, FQNNGV. This CDR3 comprises 17 residues. Trimming shortened V by 4 bases and J by 0 bases, and 13 bases separated the two germline ends. CDR3: CASSSGTLSSGANVLTF. CDR3 coding DNA: TGTGCCAGCAGCTCGGGGACACTTAGCTCTGGGGCCAACGTCCTGACTTTC.

The V and J genes are TRBV15 and TRBJ1-5, with 8 bases fitting TRBD1. This CDR3 comprises 16 residues. The ends lost 5 bases at V and 0 bases at J; junction bases unmatched: 6. CDR1 and CDR2 (germline): LNHNV, YYDKDF (reference sequence). In DNA form, the CDR3 reads TGTGCCACCAGCCCAAAACAGGGGGTTAGCAATCAGCCCCAGCATTTT. It specifies CATSPKQGVSNQPQHF.

The V call is TRBV4-1, the J call TRBJ1-2; 9 nucleotides agree with TRBD1. The CDR3 is 15 amino acids. Germline V gene lookup returns CDR1 MGHRA and CDR2 YSYEKL. The V segment lost 4 bases and the J segment 2 bases; nucleotides outside the gene matches: 5. CDR3 region: CASSPFGTGNYGYTF. The CDR3 DNA reads as TGCGCCAGCAGCCCCTTTGGGACAGGGAACTATGGCTACACCTTC.

This chain joins TRBV14 and TRBJ2-1; D may be TRBD2 (7 bases). V was pared by 4 bases and J by 5 bases, with 15 bases between. Germline CDR1 is SGHDN and CDR2 is FVKESK. This CDR3 spans 15 amino acids. This chain's CDR3 is CASSPLGRGDNEQFF. The CDR3 DNA follows: TGTGCCAGCAGCCCACTGGGGAGGGGGGACAATGAGCAGTTCTTC.

This clone was seen once. The V gene is TRBV7-8, the J gene TRBJ2-7; the match to TRBD2 covers 9 bases. The germline V gene has CDR1 SGHVS and CDR2 FQNEAQ. The trim removed 5 bases at V and 4 bases at J, leaving 15 bases unmatched. The CDR3 loop spans 17 amino acids. The CDR3 here is CASSLTSGGAQPYEQYF. The CDR3 DNA reads as TGTGCCAGCAGCCTGACTAGCGGAGGTGCGCAACCTTACGAGCAGTACTTC.

The chain combines TRBV3-1 (or the pseudogene TRBV3-2) with TRBJ2-1, with 12 positions matching TRBD2. Trimming took 4 bases from V and 0 from J; bases not matched to a gene: 10. Per germline, CDR1 LGHDT and CDR2 YNNKEL (reference sequence). CDR3 length equals 19 residues. CDR3 in DNA: TGTGCCAGCAGCCCTGTACTAGCGGGAGGTACGAGCTCCTACAATGAGCAGTTCTTC. This encodes CASSPVLAGGTSSYNEQFF.

This rearrangement joins TRBV28 to TRBJ2-7; TRBD1 matches 10 bases. The germline V gene has CDR1 MDHEN and CDR2 SYDVKM. The CDR3 runs 14 residues. V dropped 6 bases and J dropped 2; count of bases not matched to a gene: 4. The CDR3 coding sequence is TGTGCCAGCAGGTCGGGACAGGGGACCTACGAGCAGTACTTC. The encoded protein is CASRSGQGTYEQYF.

The J gene is TRBJ2-7, the V gene TRBV11-3, with TRBD2 matching over 10 bases. The V gene end was trimmed by 5 bases and the J gene end by 6 bases; junction bases not matched to a gene: 7. The CDR3 consists of 14 residues. Germline-derived CDR1 and CDR2 are SGHNT and YENEEA. In nucleotides, the CDR3 is TGTGCCAGCAGCCTGCTAGCGGGAGAAGGCGAGCAGTACTTC. Encoded protein: CASSLLAGEGEQYF.

The rearrangement links TRBV28 to TRBJ1-5; D is perhaps TRBD1 (5 bases). V lost 6 bases, J lost 1 base, and 10 bases lay in between. The CDR3 consists of 14 residues. Germline V gene sequence: CDR1 MDHEN, CDR2 SYDVKM. CDR3 loop: CASRGEGSNQPQHF. As DNA, the CDR3 is TGTGCCAGCAGGGGGGAGGGCAGCAATCAGCCCCAGCATTTT.

The chain couples TRBV15 to TRBJ1-1, with D unresolved. The CDR3 consists of 14 residues. V was pared by 0 bases and J by 4 bases, with 9 bases between. The germline gives CDR1 LNHNV, CDR2 YYDKDF (reference sequence). CDR3 sequence reads: CATSREVEGTEAFF. The DNA for the CDR3 is TGTGCCACCAGCAGAGAGGTAGAGGGCACTGAAGCTTTCTTT.

The chain carries TRBV7-3 and TRBJ2-1; D not resolved. The length of the CDR3 is 15 residues. Germline loops: CDR1 SGHTA, CDR2 FQGTGA. V lost 5 bases, J lost 4 bases, and 15 bases lay in between. This CDR3 reads CASSPPGIAYNEQFF. The CDR3 DNA reads TGTGCCAGCAGCCCCCCCGGCATAGCTTACAATGAGCAGTTCTTC.

The V call is TRBV5-1, the J call TRBJ1-1; TRBD1 agrees at 7 bases. The CDR3 sequence is 15 residues long. After removal of 4 bases from V and 8 bases from J, the junction contained 14 bases not matched to a gene. Germline V gene sequence: CDR1 SGHRS, CDR2 YFSETQ. As DNA, the CDR3 is TGCGCCAGCAGCGAGCAGACAGGGCTTGCGGCCGAAGCTTTCTTT. As protein: CASSEQTGLAAEAFF.

CDR3 nucleotide sequence: TGTGCCAGCAGCCAACGGGACCGCAATGAGCAGTTCTTC. Translated, it gives CASSQRDRNEQFF. The rearrangement links TRBV3-1 (or the pseudogene TRBV3-2) to TRBJ2-1; D is perhaps TRBD1 or TRBD2 (5 bases each). CDR1 and CDR2 (germline): LGHDT, YNNKEL (reference sequence). Trimming left V 2 bases short and J 6 bases short, with 8 bases between. This CDR3 contains 13 residues.

The chain employs TRBV5-1 and TRBJ1-1, with TRBD1 identical over 7 bases. Germline CDR1 SGHRS, CDR2 YFSETQ. There are 15 residues in the CDR3. V shed 3 bases and J 5 bases; nucleotides not matched to a gene: 10. The CDR3 loop reads CASSYSTGVSTEAFF. The CDR3 DNA reads TGCGCCAGCAGCTACAGTACAGGGGTTAGTACTGAAGCTTTCTTT.